A single sample is the source of the 6 T cell receptor beta chains below, sequenced in a study of CD4+ T cells in melanoma. Clones were read by immunoSEQ multiplex PCR, and TCRdb kept only the in-frame ones, dropping some. The sample comprises roughly 9,200 clones, approximately 64% of which are singletons, and 16% rests with the top ten. The specimen sequenced was cells from a culture (not recorded whether cultured in vitro). The source of these receptors is a human donor with melanoma.

The chain uses TRBV5-1 and TRBJ1-1; a possible D gene is TRBD1 (5 bases). The length of the CDR3 is 18 residues. Germline V gives CDR1 SGHRS, CDR2 YFSETQ. Trimming cost V 0 bases and J 0 bases, with 18 bases left between them. The CDR3 nucleotides are TGCGCCAGCAGCTTGGGAGTAGGGGCGTGGACTGTGAACACTGAAGCTTTCTTT. It encodes CASSLGVGAWTVNTEAFF.

The rearrangement joins TRBV9 to TRBJ2-3, with 9 bases fitting TRBD2. This CDR3 is 17 amino acids long. V shed 0 bases, J shed 1 base, and the junction held 6 bases outside the gene matches. The germline CDR1 and CDR2 sequences are SGDLS and YYNGEE. The CDR3 nucleotides are TGTGCCAGCAGCGTAGCGGTAGCGGGGGCCGGCACAGATACGCAGTATTTT. Its protein is CASSVAVAGAGTDTQYF.

This clone occurred once. The chain joins TRBV5-4 to TRBJ2-3; 9 bases map to TRBD2. After removal of 3 bases from V and 4 bases from J, the junction contained 6 bases not matched to a gene. The CDR3 sequence is 15 residues long. Germline V gene lookup returns CDR1 SGHNT and CDR2 YYREEE (reference sequence). The CDR3 nucleotides are TGTGCCAGCAGCTCCAGGACTAGCGCCGCAGATACGCAGTATTTT. Translating it yields CASSSRTSAADTQYF.

The CDR3 sequence is CASSQYKDRGYGYTF. CDR3 in DNA: TGCGCCAGCAGCCAGTACAAGGACAGGGGATATGGCTACACCTTC. The rearrangement uses TRBV4-1 and TRBJ1-2, with 9 bases fitting TRBD1. The CDR3 totals 15 residues. Germline V gene lookup returns CDR1 MGHRA and CDR2 YSYEKL. Trimming at V came to 3 bases and at J to 5 bases, leaving 7 bases not matched to a gene.

The V call is TRBV5-6, the J call TRBJ2-5, with TRBD2 as a possible D gene (7 bases). The CDR3 consists of 17 residues. Looked up from germline, CDR1 is SGHDT and CDR2 is YYEEEE. Trimming removed 1 base at V and 6 bases at J, with 22 bases between. The CDR3 protein is CASSLWGRSAGVQTQYF. The CDR3 DNA reads TGTGCCAGCAGCTTGTGGGGGCGCTCCGCGGGGGTCCAGACCCAGTACTTC.

The chain links TRBV19 to TRBJ1-5; D not certain. V was clipped by 3 bases and J by 0 bases, with 9 bases between them. Germline V gene lookup returns CDR1 LNHDA and CDR2 SQIVND (reference sequence). This CDR3 has 15 residues. The CDR3 DNA sequence: TGTGCCAGTAGTATGGCCGGCCATAGCAATCAGCCCCAGCATTTT. Amino acid sequence: CASSMAGHSNQPQHF.